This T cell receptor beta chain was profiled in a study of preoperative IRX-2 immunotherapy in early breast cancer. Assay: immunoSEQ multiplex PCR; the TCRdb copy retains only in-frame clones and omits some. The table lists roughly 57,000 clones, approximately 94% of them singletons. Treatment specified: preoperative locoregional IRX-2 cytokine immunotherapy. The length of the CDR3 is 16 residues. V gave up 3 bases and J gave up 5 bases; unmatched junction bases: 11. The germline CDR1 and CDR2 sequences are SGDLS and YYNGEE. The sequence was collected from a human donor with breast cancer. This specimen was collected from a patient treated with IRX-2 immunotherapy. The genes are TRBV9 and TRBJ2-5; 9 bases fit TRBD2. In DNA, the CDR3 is TGTGCCAGCAGCGGGCCCAGTAGCGGGGGTGTGGAGACCCAGTACTTC. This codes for CASSGPSSGGVETQYF. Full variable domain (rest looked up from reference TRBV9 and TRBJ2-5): DSGVTQTPKHLITATGQRVTLRCSPRSGDLSVYWYQQSLDQGLQFLIQYYNGEERAKGNILERFSAQQFPDLHSELNLSSLELGDSALYFCASSGPSSGGVETQYFGPGTRLLVL.